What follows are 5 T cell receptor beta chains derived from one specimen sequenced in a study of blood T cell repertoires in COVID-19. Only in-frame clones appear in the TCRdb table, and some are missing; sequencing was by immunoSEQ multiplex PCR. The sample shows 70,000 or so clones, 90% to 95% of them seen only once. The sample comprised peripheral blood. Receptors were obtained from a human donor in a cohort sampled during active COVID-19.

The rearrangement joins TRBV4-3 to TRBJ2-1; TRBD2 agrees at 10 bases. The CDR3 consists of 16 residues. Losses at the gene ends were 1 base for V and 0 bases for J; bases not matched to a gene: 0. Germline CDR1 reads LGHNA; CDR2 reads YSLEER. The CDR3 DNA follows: TGCGCCAGCAGCCAAGGACTAGCGGGCTCCTACAATGAGCAGTTCTTC. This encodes CASSQGLAGSYNEQFF.

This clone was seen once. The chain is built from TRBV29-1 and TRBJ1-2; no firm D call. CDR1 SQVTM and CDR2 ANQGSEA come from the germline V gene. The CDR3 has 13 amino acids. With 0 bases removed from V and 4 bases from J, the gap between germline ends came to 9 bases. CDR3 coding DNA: TGCAGCGTTGAAGAAGCGGGAAGCTATGGCTACACCTTC. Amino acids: CSVEEAGSYGYTF. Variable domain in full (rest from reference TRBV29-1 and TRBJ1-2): SAVISQKPSRDICQRGTSLTIQCQVDSQVTMMFWYRQQPGQSLTLIATANQGSEATYESGFVIDKFPISRPNLTFSTLTVSNMSPEDSSIYLCSVEEAGSYGYTFGSGTRLTVV.

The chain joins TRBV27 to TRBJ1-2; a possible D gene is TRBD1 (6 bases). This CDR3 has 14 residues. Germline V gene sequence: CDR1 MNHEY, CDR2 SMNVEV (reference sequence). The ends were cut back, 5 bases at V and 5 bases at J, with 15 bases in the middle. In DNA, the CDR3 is TGTGCCAGCAGTATCAGGGAAAGGGGGTATGGCTACACCTTC. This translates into CASSIRERGYGYTF.

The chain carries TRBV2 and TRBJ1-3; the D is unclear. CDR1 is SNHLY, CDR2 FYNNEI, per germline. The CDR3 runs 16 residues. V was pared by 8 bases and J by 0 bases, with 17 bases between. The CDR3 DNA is TGTGCCAGCCACCCGCCTGCCCCAGGCTCTGGAAACACCATATATTTT. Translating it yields CASHPPAPGSGNTIYF.

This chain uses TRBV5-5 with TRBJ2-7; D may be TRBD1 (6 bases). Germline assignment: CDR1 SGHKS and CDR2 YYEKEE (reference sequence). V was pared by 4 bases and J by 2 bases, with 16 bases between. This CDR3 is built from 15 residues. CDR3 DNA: TGTGCCAGCAGCCATCAGGGGCTCAAGGCCTACGAGCAGTACTTC. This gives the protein CASSHQGLKAYEQYF.